A single sample is the source of the 5 T cell receptor beta chains below, sequenced in a study of Graves' ophthalmopathy and Graves' hyperthyroidism. Amplification from RNA transcripts yielded the TCR beta CDR3 regions. The first-round RT-PCR employed HTBI primers together with the Qiagen OneStep RT-PCR kit. A multiplex PCR was then performed as the second round. One entry per CDR3 protein, called by TCRdb with MiXCR from the multiplex PCR reads. The sample has about 400,000 distinct CDR3 sequences; approximately 16% are singletons. Material: peripheral blood. The receptors originated from a young woman with Graves' ophthalmopathy.

This clonotype was counted many times. The rearrangement joins TRBV29-1 to TRBJ2-7, with 10 bases aligning to TRBD1. Germline V gene data show CDR1 as SQVTM and CDR2 as ANQGSEA. Unmatched junction bases numbered 13, after V lost 6 bases and J lost 2 bases. The CDR3 length is 16 residues. The CDR3 loop reads CSVAYPGQGLTYEQYF. DNA of the CDR3: TGCAGCGTAGCCTACCCGGGACAGGGGCTCACCTACGAGCAGTACTTC.

This clonotype was recorded at least ten times. This chain connects TRBV6-2 or TRBV6-3 to TRBJ1-5; D gene uncertain. The CDR3 is 13 amino acids. V was shortened by 5 bases and J by 9 bases, with 14 bases between the two germline ends. Germline CDR1 MNHEY, CDR2 SVGEGT. The CDR3, as DNA: TGTGCCAGCAGTGACCCCTTGGCCAGGCCCCAGCATTTT. Translating gives CASSDPLARPQHF.

This clonotype was counted ten times or more. The chain couples TRBV6-2 or TRBV6-3 to TRBJ1-5, with a weak D call TRBD1 (5 bases). Per germline, CDR1 MNHEY and CDR2 SVGEGT. Trimming pared 6 bases from V and 8 bases from J, leaving 17 bases between. This CDR3 region has 14 residues. The CDR3 loop reads CASSRGTAQEPQHF. The CDR3 DNA reads TGTGCCAGCAGCCGTGGGACGGCCCAGGAGCCCCAGCATTTT.

This clonotype was seen ten or more times. J is TRBJ1-1 and V is TRBV28, with 8 bases that match TRBD1. V gave up 6 bases and J gave up 4 bases; unmatched junction bases: 7. Germline values: CDR1 MDHEN, CDR2 SYDVKM. The CDR3 extends over 14 amino acids. The DNA of the CDR3 is TGTGCCAGCAGGGAGACAGGGGAAGGCACTGAAGCTTTCTTT. Protein product: CASRETGEGTEAFF.

The CDR3 DNA follows: TGTGCCACCAGTGATTCTCGACGGAACTATGGCTACACCTTC. This encodes CATSDSRRNYGYTF. The chain recombines TRBV24-1 with TRBJ1-2; no clear D. This CDR3 spans 14 amino acids. V dropped 2 bases and J dropped 2 bases, with 8 bases sitting between them. The germline gives CDR1 KGHDR, CDR2 SFDVKD.